A single sample gave rise to the 24 T cell receptor beta chains below, sequenced in a study of T-cell reconstitution after alpha-beta-depleted transplantation in children. The library targeted TCRbeta and was prepared with unique molecular identifiers. TCRdb reprocessed the PCR reads via MiXCR and lists one record per CDR3 protein. This table has fewer than 1 million distinct CDR3 sequences, roughly 16% appearing once. This specimen was PBMCs, mostly from graft donor cells, taken 360 days after TCRalphabeta/CD19-depleted stem cell transplant. The origin of the receptors is a male patient aged 10 to 17 who had a stem cell transplant for acute lymphoblastic leukemia, so the T cells may come from the graft donor.

The chain is built from TRBV7-9 and TRBJ1-2; 8 nucleotides match TRBD1. The germline V gene encodes CDR1 SEHNR and CDR2 FQNEAQ (reference sequence). J was trimmed by 4 bases and V by 3 bases; bases with no gene match: 7. The CDR3 is 15 amino acids. The CDR3 loop is CASSFGQGVVYGYTF. The CDR3 bases are TGTGCCAGCAGCTTTGGACAGGGCGTAGTCTATGGCTACACCTTC.

The chain couples TRBV5-4 to TRBJ2-5, with D possibly being TRBD1 (7 bases). This CDR3 has 16 residues. The V end lost 1 base, the J end lost 6 bases, and 19 bases lay between the germline ends. Looked up from germline, CDR1 is SGHNT and CDR2 is YYREEE (reference sequence). The CDR3 protein is CASSLNAQGGGKTQYF. In DNA form, the CDR3 reads TGTGCCAGCAGCTTGAACGCTCAGGGGGGTGGAAAGACCCAGTACTTC.

This clonotype was detected only a few times. The V and J genes are TRBV12-3 or TRBV12-4 and TRBJ1-1; the D is unclear. The CDR3 loop spans 16 amino acids. The V end lost 3 bases, the J end lost 0 bases, and 14 bases lay between the germline ends. CDR3: CASSFMGSNMNTEAFF. For the CDR3, the DNA is TGTGCCAGCAGTTTCATGGGAAGCAACATGAACACTGAAGCTTTCTTT.

The gene calls are TRBV10-3 and TRBJ2-4, with D possibly being TRBD1 or TRBD2 (7 bases each). V was cut by 2 bases and J by 1 base, with 15 bases left in between. CDR3 length: 17 residues. Germline-derived CDR1 and CDR2 are ENHRY and SYGVKD. The CDR3 coding sequence is TGTGCCATCAGTGAGCAGGGGGAGGGCCGGGCCAAAAACATTCAGTACTTC. This gives the protein CAISEQGEGRAKNIQYF.

This clonotype was seen more than once but under ten times. The chain is built from TRBV5-1 and TRBJ2-4; no reliable D call. CDR1 is SGHRS and CDR2 is YFSETQ in the germline V gene. V gave up 0 bases and J gave up 2 bases, with 3 bases separating them. The CDR3 length is 13 residues. The CDR3 sequence is CASSLETKNIQYF. The DNA for the CDR3 is TGCGCCAGCAGCTTGGAAACCAAAAACATTCAGTACTTC.

This chain links TRBV4-1 with TRBJ2-3; D may be TRBD1 or TRBD2 (5 bases each). Trimming took off 1 base at V and 1 base at J, with 9 bases between the two ends. Germline V gene data show CDR1 as MGHRA and CDR2 as YSYEKL. The CDR3 is 15 amino acids. The CDR3 spells CASSQVGEGTDTQYF. The CDR3 DNA sequence: TGCGCCAGCAGCCAAGTGGGGGAAGGCACAGATACGCAGTATTTT.

The chain uses TRBV11-2 and TRBJ1-5; 9 bases are a match to TRBD1. This CDR3 comprises 16 residues. V trimming: 1 base; J trimming: 3 bases; junction bases outside the gene matches: 4. Per germline, CDR1 SGHAT and CDR2 FQNNGV. The CDR3 nucleotides read TGTGCCAGCAGCTTAGGGACAGGGGCTTTCAATCAGCCCCAGCATTTT. Its protein product is CASSLGTGAFNQPQHF.

This clonotype was found a few times. The chain is built from TRBV19 and TRBJ1-1; D is possibly TRBD1 (6 bases). Germline loops: CDR1 LNHDA, CDR2 SQIVND (reference sequence). The CDR3 is 14 residues long. The V end lost 7 bases, the J end lost 2 bases, and 14 bases lay between the germline ends. CDR3 coding DNA: TGTGCCAGTACCTTACAGGGTGTTAACACTGAAGCTTTCTTT. It codes for CASTLQGVNTEAFF. Full variable domain (remainder filled in from reference TRBV19 and TRBJ1-1): DGGITQSPKYLFRKEGQNVTLSCEQNLNHDAMYWYRQDPGQGLRLIYYSQIVNDFQKGDIAEGYSVSREKKESFPLTVTSAQKNPTAFYLCASTLQGVNTEAFFGQGTRLTVV.

This clonotype showed up just a few times. This chain connects TRBV20-1 to TRBJ2-2, with no clear D. Germline values: CDR1 DFQATT, CDR2 SNEGSKA (reference sequence). V lost 2 bases and J 0 bases, leaving 10 bases between the germline ends. This CDR3 has 15 amino acids. This chain's CDR3 is CSARLPAPNTGELFF. The CDR3 DNA reads TGCAGTGCTAGACTGCCGGCGCCGAACACCGGGGAGCTGTTTTTT.

The chain links TRBV5-4 to TRBJ1-1; D is unclear. CDR1 is SGHNT, CDR2 YYREEE, per germline (reference sequence). The ends were cut back, 3 bases at V and 11 bases at J, with 20 bases in the middle. The CDR3 contains 14 residues. The CDR3 sequence: CASSSPGVESDAFF. The CDR3 DNA is TGTGCCAGCAGCTCCCCGGGAGTGGAAAGCGATGCTTTCTTT.

This clonotype was recorded many times. The J gene is TRBJ2-1, the V gene TRBV7-6; TRBD2 matches 11 bases. This CDR3 has 15 amino acids. V was clipped by 3 bases and J by 8 bases; unmatched bases: 6. CDR1 and CDR2 from the germline V gene are SGHVS and FNYEAQ. CDR3: CASSLMLAGGHEQFF. DNA for the CDR3: TGTGCCAGCAGCTTGATGCTAGCGGGAGGCCATGAGCAGTTCTTC.

This clonotype was observed a few times. The rearrangement links TRBV4-1 to TRBJ2-7; D perhaps matches TRBD2 (6 bases). The V and J ends lost 4 bases and 0 bases respectively, with 13 bases between them. Germline CDR1 MGHRA, CDR2 YSYEKL. The CDR3 loop spans 15 amino acids. CDR3 residues: CASSRTTGGSYEQYF. CDR3 DNA: TGCGCCAGCAGCCGGACTACAGGTGGCTCCTACGAGCAGTACTTC.

This clonotype was found a few times. The J gene is TRBJ2-1, the V gene TRBV5-1, with 13 bases that match TRBD2. Germline trimming cut 7 bases from V and 9 bases from J; bases unmatched to any gene: 7. Germline CDR1 SGHRS, CDR2 YFSETQ. The CDR3 consists of 14 residues. The CDR3 DNA sequence: TGCGCCAGCCAAGGACTAGCGGGAGTCAGTGAGCAGTTCTTC. It is translated as CASQGLAGVSEQFF.

The sample holds a few counts of this clonotype. The rearrangement joins TRBV13 to TRBJ2-5; D gene ambiguous. Per germline, CDR1 PRHDT and CDR2 FYEKMQ (reference sequence). With 0 bases removed from V and 6 bases from J, the gap between germline ends came to 5 bases. CDR3 length: 12 amino acids. The CDR3 loop is CASSLGRKTQYF. CDR3 nucleotide sequence: TGTGCCAGCAGCTTAGGCCGGAAGACCCAGTACTTC. Full variable domain (missing parts from reference TRBV13 and TRBJ2-5): AAGVIQSPRHLIKEKRETATLKCYPIPRHDTVYWYQQGPGQDPQFLISFYEKMQSDKGSIPDRFSAQQFSDYHSELNMSSLELGDSALYFCASSLGRKTQYFGPGTRLLVL.

The J gene is TRBJ2-7, the V gene TRBV7-2; TRBD1 matches 7 bases. Trimming cost V 3 bases and J 2 bases; bases outside gene matches: 7. Germline V gene lookup returns CDR1 SGHTA and CDR2 FQGNSA. The CDR3 loop spans 15 amino acids. The CDR3 DNA is TGTGCCAGCAGCTTCGTTGGGACAGTCGCCTACGAGCAGTACTTC. Translating gives CASSFVGTVAYEQYF.

CDR3 in amino acids: CASSGLAVSYEQYF. CDR3 bases: TGTGCCAGTTCGGGACTAGCGGTCTCCTACGAGCAGTACTTC. The rearrangement joins TRBV12-3 or TRBV12-4 to TRBJ2-7; 11 bases match TRBD2. The length of the CDR3 is 14 residues. Losses at the gene ends were 9 bases for V and 0 bases for J; bases not matched to a gene: 4.

The rearrangement links TRBV29-1 to TRBJ2-1; 7 bases map to TRBD2. There are 14 residues in the CDR3. With 0 bases clipped from V and 6 bases from J, the junction kept 5 bases outside the gene matches. CDR1 SQVTM and CDR2 ANQGSEA come from the germline V gene. Here the CDR3 DNA reads TGCAGCGTTGAAGATTGGGAGGGAGTCAATGAGCAGTTCTTC. Translating it yields CSVEDWEGVNEQFF.

This chain uses TRBV27 with TRBJ2-7; D could derive from TRBD1 or TRBD2 (5 bases each). Germline lookup yields CDR1 MNHEY and CDR2 SMNVEV (reference sequence). V lost 10 bases to trimming and J lost 3 bases, with 16 bases between them. The CDR3 runs 13 residues. CDR3 bases: TGTGCCACCCGGGACGGACTTGACTACGAGCAGTACTTC. Protein product: CATRDGLDYEQYF.

This clonotype was seen more than once but under ten times. The chain combines TRBV15 with TRBJ1-4; D is unresolved. CDR3 length equals 16 residues. Germline values: CDR1 LNHNV, CDR2 YYDKDF (reference sequence). Deletions cut 1 base from V and 0 bases from J, with 9 bases between. The CDR3 reads CATSRGRTATNEKLFF. As DNA, the CDR3 is TGTGCCACCAGCAGAGGCCGTACTGCAACTAATGAAAAACTGTTTTTT.

This chain links TRBV20-1 with TRBJ2-7; 11 bases align to TRBD2. The CDR3 contains 16 residues. Germline V gene lookup returns CDR1 DFQATT and CDR2 SNEGSKA (reference sequence). V lost 6 bases and J lost 0; bases outside the gene matches: 10. CDR3 DNA: TGCAGTGCCAAACTAGCGGGGGACCCCTTCTCCTACGAGCAGTACTTC. Protein: CSAKLAGDPFSYEQYF.

This clonotype has just a few counts. The V call is TRBV12-3 or TRBV12-4, the J call TRBJ1-2, with 7 bases matching TRBD1. J gave up 4 bases and V 8 bases, and 10 bases lay outside the gene matches. This CDR3 has 14 residues. In DNA form, the CDR3 reads TGTGCCAGCTTCGGGGCAGGGGGTCTCTATGGCTACACCTTC. It yields the protein CASFGAGGLYGYTF.

The table lists this clonotype with a few counts. The gene calls are TRBV5-1 and TRBJ2-1; D remains unclear. The CDR3 covers 16 residues. The germline V gene encodes CDR1 SGHRS and CDR2 YFSETQ. With 0 bases removed from V and 0 bases from J, the gap between germline ends came to 10 bases. CDR3 DNA: TGCGCCAGCAGCTTGGAAATCCCTGTCTCCTACAATGAGCAGTTCTTC. Translation: CASSLEIPVSYNEQFF. The full variable domain, rest sourced from reference TRBV5-1 and TRBJ2-1, is KAGVTQTPRYLIKTRGQQVTLSCSPISGHRSVSWYQQTPGQGLQFLFEYFSETQRNKGNFPGRFSGRQFSNSRSEMNVSTLELGDSALYLCASSLEIPVSYNEQFFGPGTRLTVL.

This chain uses TRBV20-1 with TRBJ2-3; D gene uncertain. V was cut by 7 bases and J by 6 bases, with 5 bases left in between. The CDR3 runs to 9 residues. Germline V gene data show CDR1 as DFQATT and CDR2 as SNEGSKA (reference sequence). The CDR3 region is CSVRDTQYF. The CDR3 DNA reads as TGCAGTGTAAGGGATACGCAGTATTTT.

The chain carries TRBV12-3 or TRBV12-4 and TRBJ1-6, with 8 bases matching TRBD1. The CDR3 spans 15 residues. Unmatched junction bases numbered 4, after V lost 6 bases and J lost 3 bases. CDR3 sequence: CASRLDRVYNSPLHF. The CDR3 bases are TGTGCCAGCAGACTGGACAGGGTCTATAATTCACCCCTCCACTTT.